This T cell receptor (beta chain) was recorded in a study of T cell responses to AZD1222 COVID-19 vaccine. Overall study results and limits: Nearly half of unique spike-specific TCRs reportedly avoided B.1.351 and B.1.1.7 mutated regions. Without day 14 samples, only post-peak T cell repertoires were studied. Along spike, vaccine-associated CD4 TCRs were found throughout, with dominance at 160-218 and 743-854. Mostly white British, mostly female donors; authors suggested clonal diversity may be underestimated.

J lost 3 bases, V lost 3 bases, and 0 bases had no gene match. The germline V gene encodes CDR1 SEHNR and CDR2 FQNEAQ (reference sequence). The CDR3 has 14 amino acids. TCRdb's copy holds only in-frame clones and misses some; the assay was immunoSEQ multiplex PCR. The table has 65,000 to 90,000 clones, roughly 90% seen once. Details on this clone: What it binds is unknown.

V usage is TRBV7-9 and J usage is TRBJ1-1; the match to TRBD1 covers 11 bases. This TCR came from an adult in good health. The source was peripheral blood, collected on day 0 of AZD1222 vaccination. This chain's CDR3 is CASSLGQGDTEAFF. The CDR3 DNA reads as TGTGCCAGCAGCTTGGGACAGGGGGACACTGAAGCTTTCTTT.